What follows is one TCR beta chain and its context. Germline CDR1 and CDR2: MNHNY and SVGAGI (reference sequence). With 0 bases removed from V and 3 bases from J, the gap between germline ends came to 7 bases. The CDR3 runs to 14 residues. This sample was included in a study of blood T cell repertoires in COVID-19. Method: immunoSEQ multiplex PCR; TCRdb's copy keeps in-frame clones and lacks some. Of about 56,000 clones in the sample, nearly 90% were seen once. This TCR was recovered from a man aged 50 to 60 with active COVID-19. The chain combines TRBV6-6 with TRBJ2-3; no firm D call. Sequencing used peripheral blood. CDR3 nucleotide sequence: TGTGCCAGCAGTTACTCGACGAGGACAGATACGCAGTATTTT. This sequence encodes CASSYSTRTDTQYF.